This passage covers 20 T cell receptor beta chains from one sample sequenced in a study of CXCR3-negative and CXCR3-positive naive CD8 T cells (dated 2019 in TCRdb). TCRdb names NextSeq 550 as the instrument used. The Human TCR Profiling Kit (MiLaboratory) was used to make UMI-labeled 5' RACE TRB cDNA libraries. TCRdb reprocessed the reads and provides one entry for every CDR3 protein sequence; no DNA is given. The table for this sample shows roughly 70,000 distinct CDR3 sequences. Of the sample, about 1.5% is held by the ten largest clones. Material for sequencing was naive CXCR3- CD8+ T cells from blood. The cell subset or site label on this specimen signifies: CD45RO-CCR7+CD27+CD95- naive CD8+ T cells lacking CXCR3 (TNR3-). The receptors here all came from a human donor in good health. Some clones in this sample may be carry-over from other donors' samples.

The chain carries TRBV6-5 and TRBJ1-5; the D gene TCRdb calls, TRBD1, cannot be checked with no DNA. Germline V gene sequence: CDR1 MNHEY, CDR2 SVGAGI. The CDR3 consists of 16 residues. CDR3 region: CASSEWTGDSNQPQHF.

This chain uses TRBV28 with TRBJ2-7; TCRdb names TRBD2, which stays unverified in the absence of DNA. The CDR3 is 16 amino acids. CDR1 and CDR2 from the germline V gene are MDHEN and SYDVKM. CDR3: CASSFARRGLNYEQYF.

The J gene is TRBJ1-1, the V gene TRBV4-3. The length of the CDR3 is 13 residues. CDR1 LGHNA and CDR2 YSLEER come from the germline V gene. CDR3 protein: CASSQDRYTEAFF.

V is TRBV5-1 and J is TRBJ2-7; TCRdb outputs TRBD1, but without DNA this stays unchecked. The CDR3 spans 12 residues. Germline-derived CDR1 and CDR2 are SGHRS and YFSETQ. CDR3 sequence: CASGLGFHEQYF.

This chain uses TRBV6-5 with TRBJ2-5; with no DNA, the TCRdb D assignment of TRBD1 cannot be verified. Looked up from germline, CDR1 is MNHEY and CDR2 is SVGAGI. CDR3 size: 14 residues. CDR3 sequence reads: CASRKTRGQETQYF.

This chain links TRBV7-3 with TRBJ2-3; absent DNA, TCRdb's TRBD2 call cannot be checked. CDR3 length: 17 residues. From germline, CDR1 is SGHTA and CDR2 FQGTGA. CDR3: CASSLLPGLASTDTQYF. Looking up the rest from reference TRBV7-3 and TRBJ2-3 gives the full variable domain: GAGVSQTPSNKVTEKGKYVELRCDPISGHTALYWYRQSLGQGPEFLIYFQGTGAADDSGLPNDRFFAVRPEGSVSTLKIQRTERGDSAVYLCASSLLPGLASTDTQYFGPGTRLTVL.

V and J are TRBV20-1 and TRBJ2-1; the D gene TCRdb calls, TRBD2, cannot be checked with no DNA. The CDR3 has 13 amino acids. Germline loops: CDR1 DFQATT, CDR2 SNEGSKA (reference sequence). CDR3 protein: CSATPSGDNEQFF.

This rearrangement joins TRBV28 to TRBJ2-7; the TCRdb D gene call, TRBD2, has no DNA to confirm it. The length of the CDR3 is 15 residues. CDR1 and CDR2 (germline): MDHEN, SYDVKM. The CDR3 region is CASNIIAGGSYEQYF. Filled out from reference TRBV28 and TRBJ2-7, the complete variable domain reads DVKVTQSSRYLVKRTGEKVFLECVQDMDHENMFWYRQDPGLGLRLIYFSYDVKMKEKGDIPEGYSVSREKKERFSLILESASTNQTSMYLCASNIIAGGSYEQYFGPGTRLTVT.

This chain uses TRBV7-2 with TRBJ1-5; TCRdb designates TRBD1, a call that cannot be tested without DNA. Germline CDR1 reads SGHTA; CDR2 reads FQGNSA. There are 16 residues in the CDR3. The CDR3 is CASSIGGELPNQPQHF.

The chain joins TRBV7-2 to TRBJ1-6; TCRdb indicates TRBD1, and absent DNA this call remains unverified. Germline CDR1 reads SGHTA; CDR2 reads FQGNSA. CDR3 length: 17 amino acids. This chain's CDR3 is CASSTYRGGGYNSPLHF.

The chain recombines TRBV18 with TRBJ2-1; TCRdb outputs TRBD1, but without DNA this stays unchecked. The CDR3 has 20 residues. The germline V gene has CDR1 KGHSH and CDR2 LQKENI. The chain's CDR3 is CASSPPVGQGAAGPYNEQFF.

The chain uses TRBV20-1 and TRBJ1-6. Looked up from germline, CDR1 is DFQATT and CDR2 is SNEGSKA (reference sequence). CDR3 length: 15 residues. This CDR3 reads CSARVREGEYSPLHF.

This chain links TRBV3-1 with TRBJ2-2; the D call from TCRdb, TRBD2, cannot be confirmed without DNA. The germline CDR1 and CDR2 sequences are LGHDT and YNNKEL (reference sequence). This CDR3 has 18 residues. CDR3 residues: CASSQDLLAGAETGELFF.

The V call is TRBV25-1, the J call TRBJ2-3. Looked up from germline, CDR1 is MGHDK and CDR2 is SYGVNS. This CDR3 is 15 amino acids long. This CDR3 reads CASSVTQTMGDTQYF. The full variable domain, in which reference TRBV25-1 and TRBJ2-3 provide the parts outside the CDR3, is EADIYQTPRYLVIGTGKKITLECSQTMGHDKMYWYQQDPGMELHLIHYSYGVNSTEKGDLSSESTVSRIRTEHFPLTLESARPSHTSQYLCASSVTQTMGDTQYFGPGTRLTVL.

The chain uses TRBV12-3 or TRBV12-4 and TRBJ1-1; no DNA is available, so the TRBD1 call from TCRdb remains unchecked. This CDR3 spans 15 amino acids. This CDR3 is CASSFVDRGRTEAFF.

This chain links TRBV14 with TRBJ2-5; the D call of TRBD2 rests on TCRdb alone, since no DNA is present to check it. CDR3 length: 17 residues. CDR1 and CDR2 from the germline V gene are SGHDN and FVKESK. CDR3 sequence reads: CASSQNLAGLLQETQYF. The full variable domain, completed using reference TRBV14 and TRBJ2-5, is EAGVTQFPSHSVIEKGQTVTLRCDPISGHDNLYWYRRVMGKEIKFLLHFVKESKQDESGMPNNRFLAERTGGTYSTLKVQPAELEDSGVYFCASSQNLAGLLQETQYFGPGTRLLVL.

The chain employs TRBV6-2 or TRBV6-3 and TRBJ2-1; there is no DNA to check the TCRdb D call of TRBD2. Germline CDR1 is MNHEY and CDR2 is SVGEGT. This CDR3 comprises 13 residues. The CDR3 sequence: CASSYARAREQFF.

The chain links TRBV12-3 or TRBV12-4 to TRBJ2-7. The CDR3 has 13 amino acids. CDR3 residues: CASSSRPAYEQYF.

The chain joins TRBV29-1 to TRBJ1-1. The CDR3 sequence is 12 residues long. Per germline, CDR1 SQVTM and CDR2 ANQGSEA. This chain's CDR3 is CSVEYSNTEAFF. Full variable domain (outside the CDR3, taken from reference TRBV29-1 and TRBJ1-1): SAVISQKPSRDICQRGTSLTIQCQVDSQVTMMFWYRQQPGQSLTLIATANQGSEATYESGFVIDKFPISRPNLTFSTLTVSNMSPEDSSIYLCSVEYSNTEAFFGQGTRLTVV.

Here the CDR3 reads CASSQLVDGALEQFF. The V gene is TRBV4-2, the J gene TRBJ2-1; as DNA is missing, the TRBD1 call by TCRdb cannot be tested. The CDR3 is made up of 15 amino acids. Germline lookup yields CDR1 LGHNA and CDR2 YNFKEQ.